The entry below describes one T cell receptor (beta chain). Original analysis: The assay estimated nucleated cells by amplifying reference gene primers. Here immunoSEQ multiplex PCR was the method, and the copy in TCRdb shows in-frame clones only, minus some. That table gives V, J and clone size, and the DNA gave D and trimming. The data contain hundreds of thousands of clones, around 84% of them singletons. This entry belongs to a study of blood T cell repertoires in COVID-19. Study background: There were acute and convalescent COVID-19 samples, and they came from the United States, Italy and Spain.

Per the germline V gene, CDR1 is MNHEY and CDR2 is SVGEGT. CDR3 length equals 15 residues. The V segment lost 5 bases and the J segment 2 bases; nucleotides outside the gene matches: 3. V gene TRBV6-2 or TRBV6-3 combines with J gene TRBJ2-2; 9 bases map to TRBD1. The sequence came from a woman older than 75 with active or convalescent COVID-19. The sequencing sample was made of peripheral blood. The CDR3 DNA reads TGTGCCAGCAGTCCGGGACAGGGTAACACCGGGGAGCTGTTTTTT. As protein: CASSPGQGNTGELFF.